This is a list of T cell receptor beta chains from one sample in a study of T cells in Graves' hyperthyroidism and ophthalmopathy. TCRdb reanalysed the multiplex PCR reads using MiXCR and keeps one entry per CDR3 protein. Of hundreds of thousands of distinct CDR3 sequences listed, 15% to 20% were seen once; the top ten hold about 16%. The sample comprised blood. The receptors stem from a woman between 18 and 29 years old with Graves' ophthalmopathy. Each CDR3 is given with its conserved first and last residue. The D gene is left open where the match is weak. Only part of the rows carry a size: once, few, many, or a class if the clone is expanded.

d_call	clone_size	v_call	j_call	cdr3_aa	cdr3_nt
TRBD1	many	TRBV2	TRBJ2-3	CASSVTGDASTDTQYF	TGTGCCAGCAGTGTTACAGGGGATGCTAGCACAGATACGCAGTATTTT
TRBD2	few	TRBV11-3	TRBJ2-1	CASSPRTSGGASYNEQFF	TGTGCCAGCAGCCCCAGGACTAGCGGGGGGGCCTCCTACAATGAGCAGTTCTTC
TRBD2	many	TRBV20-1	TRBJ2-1	CSARSSGSTNEQFF	TGCAGTGCTAGATCTAGCGGGAGCACTAATGAGCAGTTCTTC
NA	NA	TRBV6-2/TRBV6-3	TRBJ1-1	CASSYRRPDMNTEAFF	TGTGCCAGCAGTTACAGACGGCCAGACATGAACACTGAAGCTTTCTTT
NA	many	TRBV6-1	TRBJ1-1	CASSDKMNTEAFF	TGTGCCAGCAGTGACAAAATGAACACTGAAGCTTTCTTT
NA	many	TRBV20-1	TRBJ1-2	CSAPEGRGYGYTF	TGCAGTGCCCCGGAGGGCAGGGGCTATGGCTACACCTTC
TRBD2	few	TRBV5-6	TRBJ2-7	CASSGGLGSYEQYF	TGTGCCAGCAGCGGGGGACTAGGTTCCTACGAGCAGTACTTC
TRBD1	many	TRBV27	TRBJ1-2	CASSSHRQGRDGYTF	TGTGCCAGCAGTTCCCACCGACAGGGGCGGGATGGCTACACCTTC
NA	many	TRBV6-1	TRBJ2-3	CASSSYIVDTQYF	TGTGCCAGCAGTTCCTACATCGTAGATACGCAGTATTTT
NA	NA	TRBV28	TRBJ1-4	CASNPPGAPEKLFF	TGTGCCAGCAATCCCCCAGGGGCCCCGGAAAAACTGTTTTTT
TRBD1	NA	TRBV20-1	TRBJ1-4	CSASSTGTGKSKLFF	TGCAGTGCTAGCTCAACCGGGACAGGGAAAAGTAAACTGTTTTTT
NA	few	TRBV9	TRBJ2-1	CASSALALAHEQFF	TGTGCCAGCAGCGCCCTCGCCCTAGCTCATGAGCAGTTCTTC
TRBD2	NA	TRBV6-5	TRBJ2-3	CASSYRGTRTDTQYF	TGTGCCAGCAGTTACCGCGGGACTAGGACAGATACGCAGTATTTT
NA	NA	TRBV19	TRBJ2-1	CASSISQGAHNEQFF	TGTGCCAGTAGCATTAGTCAGGGTGCACACAATGAGCAGTTCTTC
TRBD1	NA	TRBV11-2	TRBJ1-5	CASSFGQGAWDQPQHF	TGTGCCAGCAGCTTCGGACAGGGGGCCTGGGATCAGCCCCAGCATTTT
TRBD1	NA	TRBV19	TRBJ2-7	CASSDSRGTGKGYEQYF	TGTGCCAGTAGTGACTCGAGGGGGACAGGGAAGGGCTACGAGCAGTACTTC
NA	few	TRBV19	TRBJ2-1	CASSYGAYNEQFF	TGTGCCAGTAGTTACGGGGCCTACAATGAGCAGTTCTTC
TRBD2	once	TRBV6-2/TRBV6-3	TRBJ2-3	CASSNNPGLAGGDTQYF	TGTGCCAGCAGCAATAATCCGGGACTAGCGGGAGGGGATACGCAGTATTTT
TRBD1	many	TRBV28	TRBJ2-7	CASRSDRAYEQYF	TGTGCCAGCAGGTCGGACAGGGCCTACGAGCAGTACTTC
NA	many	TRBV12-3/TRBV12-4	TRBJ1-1	CASSSRANTEAFF	TGTGCCAGCAGTTCCCGGGCCAACACTGAAGCTTTCTTT
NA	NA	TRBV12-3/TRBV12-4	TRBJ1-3	CASSTPGDPGNTIYF	TGTGCCAGCAGTACTCCGGGAGACCCTGGAAACACCATATATTTT
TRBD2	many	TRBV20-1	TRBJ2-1	CSASGLAGGAGYNEQFF	TGCAGTGCTAGTGGGCTAGCGGGAGGGGCGGGTTACAATGAGCAGTTCTTC
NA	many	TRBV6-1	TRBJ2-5	CASRPLWGDQETQYF	TGTGCCAGCAGGCCCCTATGGGGAGACCAAGAGACCCAGTACTTC
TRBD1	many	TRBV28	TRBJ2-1	CASRGQGSDEQFF	TGTGCCAGCAGAGGACAGGGTAGTGATGAGCAGTTCTTC
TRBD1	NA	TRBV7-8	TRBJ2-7	CASSLARTGGSIEQYF	TGTGCCAGCAGCTTGGCCAGGACAGGGGGCTCTATCGAGCAGTACTTC
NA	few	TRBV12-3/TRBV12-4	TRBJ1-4	CASSLIRKEKLFF	TGTGCCAGCAGTTTGATCCGAAAGGAAAAACTGTTTTTT
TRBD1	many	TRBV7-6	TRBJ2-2	CASSLAPRGLSGELFF	TGTGCCAGCAGCTTGGCACCCAGGGGGCTCTCCGGGGAGCTGTTTTTT
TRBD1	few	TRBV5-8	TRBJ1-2	CASSSIQGALHLSYGYTF	TGTGCCAGCAGCTCAATACAGGGGGCCCTCCATTTAAGCTATGGCTACACCTTC
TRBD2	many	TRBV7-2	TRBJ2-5	CASSRGLVQETQYF	TGTGCCAGCAGCCGGGGACTAGTCCAAGAGACCCAGTACTTC
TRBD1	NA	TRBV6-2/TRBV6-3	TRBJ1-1	CASGGDRNTEAFF	TGTGCCAGCGGCGGGGACAGGAACACTGAAGCTTTCTTT
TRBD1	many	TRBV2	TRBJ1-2	CASGSGQEVYGYTF	TGTGCCAGCGGCTCCGGACAGGAAGTTTATGGCTACACCTTC
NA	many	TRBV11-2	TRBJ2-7	CASSQRGSYEQYF	TGTGCCAGCAGCCAGAGGGGTTCCTACGAGCAGTACTTC
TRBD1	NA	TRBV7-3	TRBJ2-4	CASSPGTARRNIQYF	TGTGCCAGCAGCCCCGGGACAGCTAGGAGGAACATTCAGTACTTC
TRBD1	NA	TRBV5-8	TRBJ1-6	CASSGRTGNSPLHF	TGTGCCAGCAGCGGCCGGACAGGGAATTCACCCCTCCACTTT
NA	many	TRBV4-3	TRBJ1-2	CASSQDLTGGKGGYTF	TGCGCCAGCAGCCAAGATCTTACGGGGGGGAAAGGTGGCTACACCTTC
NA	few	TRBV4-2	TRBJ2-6	CASSQLSSSESSGANVLTF	TGTGCCAGCAGCCAATTGTCCTCTAGCGAGAGCTCTGGGGCCAACGTCCTGACTTTC
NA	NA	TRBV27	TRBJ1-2	CASSFRPVGFRLGNGYTF	TGTGCCAGCAGTTTTCGGCCTGTGGGGTTCCGCTTAGGGAATGGCTACACCTTC